Shown below are 10 T cell receptor beta chains from a single sample sequenced in a study of blood T cells in healthy people across ages. It was with a sample-barcoded 5' primer and a J-beta primer mix that a second PCR of about 7 to 12 cycles was run. TCRdb itself ran the 5' RACE reads through MiXCR, one entry per CDR3 protein. The sample consists of around 700,000 distinct CDR3 sequences, roughly 25% of them appearing once. These data are also associated with another study on T cells of mothers and their children.

Sequenced sample: blood. Receptor source: a boy between 5 and 17 years old in good health.

V is TRBV20-1 and J is TRBJ2-1, with TRBD1 identical over 12 bases. Matching the DNA end better, TRBJ2-5 makes the J call doubtful. Germline loops: CDR1 DFQATT, CDR2 SNEGSKA (reference sequence). This CDR3 spans 15 amino acids. CDR3 coding DNA: TGCAGTGCTAGTCGAGGGACAGGGGGCCGGGAGACCCAGTACTTC. Amino acid sequence: CSASRGTGGRETQYF.

This clonotype has only a few counts. V is TRBV7-2 and J is TRBJ2-5, with TRBD2 matching 8 bases. V shed 5 bases, J shed 1 base, and the junction held 9 bases outside the gene matches. This CDR3 comprises 16 residues. Germline V gene sequence: CDR1 SGHTA, CDR2 FQGNSA. CDR3: CASSRAGGGGQETQYF. The CDR3 DNA is TGTGCCAGCAGCAGGGCGGGAGGAGGAGGCCAAGAGACCCAGTACTTC.

Only a few counts were recorded for this clonotype. The chain links TRBV7-9 to TRBJ1-1; the D is unclear. Germline V gene data show CDR1 as SEHNR and CDR2 as FQNEAQ (reference sequence). The CDR3 is 16 amino acids. Trimming removed 3 bases at V and 0 bases at J, with 14 bases between. For the CDR3, the DNA is TGTGCCAGCAGCTTCCGACCAGCCCCCATGAACACTGAAGCTTTCTTT. This translates into CASSFRPAPMNTEAFF.

This clonotype was seen a few times. The chain links TRBV7-9 to TRBJ2-1; 8 nucleotides line up with TRBD1. Trimming took 5 bases from V and 6 from J; bases not matched to a gene: 9. The germline gives CDR1 SEHNR, CDR2 FQNEAQ (reference sequence). This CDR3 spans 15 amino acids. The CDR3 DNA sequence: TGTGCCAGCAGCAGAACCGGGACAGGAGGCAATGAGCAGTTCTTC. Encoded protein: CASSRTGTGGNEQFF.

The chain uses TRBV12-3 or TRBV12-4 and TRBJ2-4; D is possibly TRBD1 (6 bases). V lost 6 bases and J lost 8, with 8 bases in between. This CDR3 is 11 amino acids long. CDR3 coding DNA: TGTGCCAGCAGCTCAGGGGACATTCAGTACTTC. This encodes CASSSGDIQYF.

The chain recombines TRBV14 with TRBJ2-1; TRBD1 is a possible D gene (5 bases). The CDR3 is 17 amino acids. Trimming cost V 1 base and J 0 bases, with 13 bases left between them. In germline, CDR1 is SGHDN, CDR2 FVKESK. The CDR3 nucleotides are TGTGCCAGCAGCCAAGCCTCAGGGATCGGCTCCTACAATGAGCAGTTCTTC. Its protein is CASSQASGIGSYNEQFF.

The sample holds a few counts of this clonotype. V and J are TRBV20-1 and TRBJ2-1; D unresolved. V was trimmed by 5 bases and J by 0 bases, leaving 17 bases between them. The CDR3 consists of 16 residues. Germline CDR1 and CDR2: DFQATT and SNEGSKA (reference sequence). The CDR3 protein is CSAGPPRISSYNEQFF. The CDR3 DNA follows: TGCAGTGCTGGGCCCCCCAGGATCAGCTCCTACAATGAGCAGTTCTTC.

The V and J genes are TRBV18 and TRBJ2-5; no definite D call. Trimming cost V 0 bases and J 5 bases, with 13 bases left between them. This CDR3 is built from 15 residues. CDR1 KGHSH and CDR2 LQKENI come from the germline V gene. The CDR3 bases are TGTGCCAGCTCACCACCATCCGGCGGCACGGAGACCCAGTACTTC. Its translation is CASSPPSGGTETQYF.

V usage is TRBV5-1 and J usage is TRBJ2-7; TRBD2 matches at 8 bases. The CDR3 length is 14 residues. Per the germline V gene, CDR1 is SGHRS and CDR2 is YFSETQ. V gave up 4 bases and J gave up 7 bases; unmatched junction bases: 10. DNA for the CDR3: TGCGCCAGCAGCCACGTGAGCGGGGGAGCGGAGCAGTACTTC. It specifies CASSHVSGGAEQYF.

This chain uses TRBV11-3 with TRBJ2-5; a possible D gene is TRBD2 (7 bases). V dropped 5 bases and J dropped 4 bases, with 20 bases sitting between them. The CDR3 spans 16 residues. Germline loops: CDR1 SGHNT, CDR2 YENEEA. CDR3 nucleotide sequence: TGTGCCAGCAGCGGGCAAAAGTGGGGGGGCGGAGAGACCCAGTACTTC. It yields the protein CASSGQKWGGGETQYF.